Described below is a single T cell receptor beta chain sequence and its context. CDR3 length: 12 residues. V lost 7 bases and J lost 10; bases outside the gene matches: 6. CDR1 is SNHLY, CDR2 FYNNEI, per germline. The assay was immunoSEQ multiplex PCR, and TCRdb's table has in-frame clones only and misses some. The sample carries about 16,000 clones, under 85% recorded once. This specimen comes from a study of OX40 agonist ivuxolimab in advanced cancers. Study-wide context: An agonistic human IgG2 monoclonal antibody against OX40 (CD134) was given. Three patients had partial responses: one hepatocellular carcinoma, two cutaneous melanoma.

This clonotype was obtained from an adult with an advanced solid tumor such as melanoma, head and neck, liver or kidney cancer. The chain carries TRBV2 and TRBJ1-4; 7 nucleotides align to TRBD1. Sequences were derived from CD4+ or CD8+ T cells sorted from blood, sampled in a trial of the OX40 agonist ivuxolimab. The CDR3 nucleotides read TGTGCCAGCAATGAGGGGGCGAGAAAACTGTTTTTT. This codes for CASNEGARKLFF.